Sequencing of this T cell receptor beta chain was carried out in a study of blood T cell repertoires in COVID-19. Study overall: Acute and convalescent COVID-19 samples came from the United States, Italy and Spain. PBMCs, B-cell-depleted T cells, or T cells provided the cDNA or gDNA that made up the material.

The authors' processing: Nucleated cell counts were estimated from reference gene primer amplification. Profiling relied on immunoSEQ multiplex PCR, and the TCRdb table lists in-frame clones only, not all of them. V and J calls and clone size are as listed in that table; D and trimming were resolved from the DNA. The sample yields roughly 300,000 clones, about 89% seen once. The TCR was taken from a man aged 18 to 30 who had recovered from COVID-19. Sequenced sample: peripheral blood.

The CDR3 sequence is CAISDNLAGQQETQYF. In DNA, the CDR3 is TGTGCCATCAGTGACAATTTAGCGGGCCAACAAGAGACCCAGTACTTC. The rearrangement links TRBV10-3 to TRBJ2-5; 7 nucleotides line up with TRBD2. With 3 bases clipped from V and 2 bases from J, the junction kept 9 bases outside the gene matches. Germline-derived CDR1 and CDR2 are ENHRY and SYGVKD. The CDR3 totals 16 residues.